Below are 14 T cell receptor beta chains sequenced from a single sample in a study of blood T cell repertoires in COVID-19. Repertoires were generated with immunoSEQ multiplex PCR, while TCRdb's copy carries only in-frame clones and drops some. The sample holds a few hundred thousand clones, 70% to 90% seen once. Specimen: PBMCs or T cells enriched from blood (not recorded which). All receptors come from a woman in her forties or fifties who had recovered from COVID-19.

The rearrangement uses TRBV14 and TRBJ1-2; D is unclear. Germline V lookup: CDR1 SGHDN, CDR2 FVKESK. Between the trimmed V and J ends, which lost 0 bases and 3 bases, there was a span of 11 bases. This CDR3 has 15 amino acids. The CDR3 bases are TGTGCCAGCAGCCAAGATGAGGGCGCGGACTATGGCTACACCTTC. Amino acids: CASSQDEGADYGYTF.

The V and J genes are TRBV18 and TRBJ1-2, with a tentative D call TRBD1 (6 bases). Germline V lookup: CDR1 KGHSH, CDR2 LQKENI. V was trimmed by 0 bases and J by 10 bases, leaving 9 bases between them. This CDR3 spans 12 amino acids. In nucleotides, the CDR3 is TGTGCCAGCTCACCACCGGACAGATTCTACACCTTC. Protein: CASSPPDRFYTF.

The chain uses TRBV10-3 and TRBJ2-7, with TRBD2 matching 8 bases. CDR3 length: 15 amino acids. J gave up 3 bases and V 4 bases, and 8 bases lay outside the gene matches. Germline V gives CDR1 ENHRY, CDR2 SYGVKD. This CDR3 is CAISGAAGGVYEQYF. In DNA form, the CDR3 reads TGTGCCATCAGTGGTGCGGCGGGAGGTGTCTACGAGCAGTACTTC.

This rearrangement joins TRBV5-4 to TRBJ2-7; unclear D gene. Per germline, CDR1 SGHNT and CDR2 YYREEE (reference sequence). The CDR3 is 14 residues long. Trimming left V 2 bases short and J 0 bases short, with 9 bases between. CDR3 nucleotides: TGTGCCAGCAGCTTAACTTCAGGCTCCTACGAGCAGTACTTC. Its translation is CASSLTSGSYEQYF.

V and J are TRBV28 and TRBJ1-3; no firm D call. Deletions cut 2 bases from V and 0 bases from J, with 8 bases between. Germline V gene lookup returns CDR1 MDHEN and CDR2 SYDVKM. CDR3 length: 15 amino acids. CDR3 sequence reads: CASSLLVSSGNTIYF. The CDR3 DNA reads TGTGCCAGCAGTTTACTGGTCAGCTCTGGAAACACCATATATTTT.

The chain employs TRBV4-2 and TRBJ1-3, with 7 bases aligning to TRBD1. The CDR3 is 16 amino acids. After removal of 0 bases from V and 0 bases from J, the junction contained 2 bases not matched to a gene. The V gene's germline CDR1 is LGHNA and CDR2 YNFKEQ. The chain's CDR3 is CASSQETGLSGNTIYF. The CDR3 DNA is TGTGCCAGCAGCCAAGAGACAGGGCTCTCTGGAAACACCATATATTTT.

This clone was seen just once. The CDR3 nucleotides are TGCAGCGGATCATGGGGACTAGCGGGAGTTTCTTACGCCAGGTCCTACAATGAGCAGTTCTTC. Protein product: CSGSWGLAGVSYARSYNEQFF. This chain joins TRBV29-1 and TRBJ2-1, with 14 bases that match TRBD2. Germline CDR1 SQVTM, CDR2 ANQGSEA. V was clipped by 7 bases and J by 1 base; unmatched bases: 21. This CDR3 comprises 21 residues.

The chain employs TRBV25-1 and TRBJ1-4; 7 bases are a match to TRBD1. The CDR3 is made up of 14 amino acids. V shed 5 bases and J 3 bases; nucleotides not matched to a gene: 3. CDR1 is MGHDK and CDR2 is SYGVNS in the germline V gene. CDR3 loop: CASSWTGANEKLFF. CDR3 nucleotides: TGTGCCAGCAGTTGGACAGGAGCTAATGAAAAACTGTTTTTT. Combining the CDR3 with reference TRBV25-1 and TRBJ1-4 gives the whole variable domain EADIYQTPRYLVIGTGKKITLECSQTMGHDKMYWYQQDPGMELHLIHYSYGVNSTEKGDLSSESTVSRIRTEHFPLTLESARPSHTSQYLCASSWTGANEKLFFGSGTQLSVL.

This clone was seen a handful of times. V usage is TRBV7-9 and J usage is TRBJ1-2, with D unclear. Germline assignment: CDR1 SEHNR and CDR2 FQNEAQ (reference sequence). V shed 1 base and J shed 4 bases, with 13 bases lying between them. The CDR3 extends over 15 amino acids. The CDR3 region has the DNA TGTGCCAGCAGCTTAGAGACTCCCGGGAGCTATGGCTACACCTTC. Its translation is CASSLETPGSYGYTF.

The CDR3 DNA sequence: TGCGCCAGCAGCTTGGGCAGGGGGCACTACGAGCAGTACTTC. This gives the protein CASSLGRGHYEQYF. This chain links TRBV5-1 with TRBJ2-7; 8 bases align to TRBD1. The CDR3 loop spans 14 amino acids. Trimming removed 0 bases from V and 3 bases from J; junction bases left unmatched: 2. Germline V gives CDR1 SGHRS, CDR2 YFSETQ. The variable domain in full, with the rest retrieved from reference TRBV5-1 and TRBJ2-7, is KAGVTQTPRYLIKTRGQQVTLSCSPISGHRSVSWYQQTPGQGLQFLFEYFSETQRNKGNFPGRFSGRQFSNSRSEMNVSTLELGDSALYLCASSLGRGHYEQYFGPGTRLTVT.

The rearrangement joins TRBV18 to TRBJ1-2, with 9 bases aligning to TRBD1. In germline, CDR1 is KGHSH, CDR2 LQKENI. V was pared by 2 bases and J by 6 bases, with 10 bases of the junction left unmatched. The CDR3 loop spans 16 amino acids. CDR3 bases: TGTGCCAGCTCACCAGGTTCTGGACAGGGGCCCGATGGCTACACCTTC. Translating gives CASSPGSGQGPDGYTF.

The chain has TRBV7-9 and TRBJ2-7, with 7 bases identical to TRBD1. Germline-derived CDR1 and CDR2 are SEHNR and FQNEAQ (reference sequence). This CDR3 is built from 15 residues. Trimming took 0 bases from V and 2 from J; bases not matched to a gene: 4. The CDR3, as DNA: TGTGCCAGCAGCTTAGCGCATGGGACAGCCTACGAGCAGTACTTC. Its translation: CASSLAHGTAYEQYF.

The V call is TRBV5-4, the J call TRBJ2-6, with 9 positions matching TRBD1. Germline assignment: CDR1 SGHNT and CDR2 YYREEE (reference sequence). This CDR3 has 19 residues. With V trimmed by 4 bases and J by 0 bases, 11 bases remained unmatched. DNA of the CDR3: TGTGCCAGCAGCCTAGCCCCGACAGGGGGAACCTCTGGGGCCAACGTCCTGACTTTC. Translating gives CASSLAPTGGTSGANVLTF.

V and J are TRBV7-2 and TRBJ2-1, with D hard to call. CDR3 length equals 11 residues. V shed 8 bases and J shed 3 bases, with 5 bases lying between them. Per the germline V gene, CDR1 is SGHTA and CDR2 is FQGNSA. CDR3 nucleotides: TGTGCCAGCGGAGTCTACAATGAGCAGTTCTTC. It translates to CASGVYNEQFF.